These T cell receptor beta chains were read from a single sample in a study of CD8+ T cells in alopecia areata. Clones were sequenced by immunoSEQ multiplex PCR, and TCRdb holds only the in-frame ones, with some missing. The sample has tens of thousands of clones, roughly 60% seen once; the top ten hold roughly 18%. Sequenced material: CD8+ T cells sorted from blood, taken at week 0. All receptors come from a human donor with alopecia areata. The CDR3 runs from the conserved cysteine through the conserved F or W. D genes are given only for firm matches. Not every row has a clone size; where given, it reads once, few, many or a size class.

CDR3nt: TGTGCCAGCAGTTTAGGGCCAGGATTAATCCACGAGCAGTACTTC; CDR3aa: CASSLGPGLIHEQYF; v_gene: TRBV27; j_gene: TRBJ2-7; abundance: .; d_gene: .; len: 15
CDR3nt: TGTGCCAGCAGCTTAGGGTTATCGTTGGGGACATTTGAGACCCAGTACTTC; CDR3aa: CASSLGLSLGTFETQYF; v_gene: TRBV7-2; j_gene: TRBJ2-5; abundance: .; d_gene: .; len: 17
CDR3nt: TGCAGCGTTGAAAAGCCCGGGACAGGCTACGAGCAGTACTTC; CDR3aa: CSVEKPGTGYEQYF; v_gene: TRBV29-1; j_gene: TRBJ2-7; abundance: .; d_gene: TRBD1; len: 14
CDR3nt: TGTGCCAGCAGTGACAAGACAGGGGGATCAAGGGATGAGCAGTTCTTC; CDR3aa: CASSDKTGGSRDEQFF; v_gene: TRBV2; j_gene: TRBJ2-1; abundance: .; d_gene: TRBD1; len: 16
CDR3nt: TGTGCCAGCAGCCAAGATAGCGGGGGGGCCTACAATGAGCAGTTCTTC; CDR3aa: CASSQDSGGAYNEQFF; v_gene: TRBV4-2; j_gene: TRBJ2-1; abundance: medium-sized; d_gene: TRBD2; len: 16
CDR3nt: TGTGCCAGCGGACAGCCTGGAAACACCATATATTTT; CDR3aa: CASGQPGNTIYF; v_gene: TRBV7-9; j_gene: TRBJ1-3; abundance: few; d_gene: .; len: 12
CDR3nt: TGCGCCAGCAGCCAAGCAGCCGGCGACGGGGCAGATACGCAGTATTTT; CDR3aa: CASSQAAGDGADTQYF; v_gene: TRBV4-3; j_gene: TRBJ2-3; abundance: many; d_gene: .; len: 16
CDR3nt: TGCAGCGCCCGGATAGGACAGTCCAATCAGCCCCAGCATTTT; CDR3aa: CSARIGQSNQPQHF; v_gene: TRBV29-1; j_gene: TRBJ1-5; abundance: few; d_gene: .; len: 14
CDR3nt: TGTGCCAGCAGTTTACCCCTCGGGGGCACTGAAGCTTTCTTT; CDR3aa: CASSLPLGGTEAFF; v_gene: TRBV27; j_gene: TRBJ1-1; abundance: .; d_gene: .; len: 14
CDR3nt: TGTGCCAGCAGCGGGGACGGATCCGCTTTCTATGGCTACACCTTC; CDR3aa: CASSGDGSAFYGYTF; v_gene: TRBV9; j_gene: TRBJ1-2; abundance: .; d_gene: .; len: 15
CDR3nt: TGTGCCAGCAGTCTTGGTGCGCGGACCGGGGAGCTGTTTTTT; CDR3aa: CASSLGARTGELFF; v_gene: TRBV27; j_gene: TRBJ2-2; abundance: .; d_gene: .; len: 14